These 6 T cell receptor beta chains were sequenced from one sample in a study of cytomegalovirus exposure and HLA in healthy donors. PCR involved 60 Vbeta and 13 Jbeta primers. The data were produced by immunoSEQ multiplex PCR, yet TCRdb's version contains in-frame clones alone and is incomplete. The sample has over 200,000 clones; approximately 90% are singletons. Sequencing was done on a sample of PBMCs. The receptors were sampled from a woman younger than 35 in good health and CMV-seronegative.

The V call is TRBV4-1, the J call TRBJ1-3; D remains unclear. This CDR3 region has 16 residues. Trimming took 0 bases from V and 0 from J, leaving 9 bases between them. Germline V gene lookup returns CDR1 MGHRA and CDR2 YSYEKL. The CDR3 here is CASSQDQYFSGNTIYF. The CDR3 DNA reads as TGCGCCAGCAGCCAAGATCAATACTTCTCTGGAAACACCATATATTTT.

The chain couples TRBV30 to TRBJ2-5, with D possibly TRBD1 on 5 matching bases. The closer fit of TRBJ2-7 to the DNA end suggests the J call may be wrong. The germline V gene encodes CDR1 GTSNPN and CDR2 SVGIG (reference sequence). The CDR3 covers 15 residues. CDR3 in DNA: TGTGCCTGGAGCACAGGTAAGAGTTTGGTTCGCGAGCAGTACTTC. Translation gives CAWSTGKSLVREQYF.

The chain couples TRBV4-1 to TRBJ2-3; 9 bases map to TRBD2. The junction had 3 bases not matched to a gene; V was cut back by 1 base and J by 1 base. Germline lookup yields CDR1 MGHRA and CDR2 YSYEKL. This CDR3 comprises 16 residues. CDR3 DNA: TGCGCCAGCAGCCAAGTGAGACTAGCGGGCACAGATACGCAGTATTTT. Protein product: CASSQVRLAGTDTQYF.

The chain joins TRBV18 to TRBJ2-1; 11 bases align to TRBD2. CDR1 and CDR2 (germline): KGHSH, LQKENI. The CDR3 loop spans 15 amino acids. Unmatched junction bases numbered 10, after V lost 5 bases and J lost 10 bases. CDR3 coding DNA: TGTGCCAGCTCATTGGGACTAGCGGACATTGGGGAGCAGTTCTTC. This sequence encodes CASSLGLADIGEQFF.

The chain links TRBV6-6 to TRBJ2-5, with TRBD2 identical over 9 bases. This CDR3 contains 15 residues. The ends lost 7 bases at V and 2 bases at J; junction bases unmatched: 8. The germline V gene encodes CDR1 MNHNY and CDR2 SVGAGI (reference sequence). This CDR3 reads CASTTGRGGQETQYF. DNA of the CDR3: TGTGCCAGCACCACGGGGCGGGGGGGGCAAGAGACCCAGTACTTC.

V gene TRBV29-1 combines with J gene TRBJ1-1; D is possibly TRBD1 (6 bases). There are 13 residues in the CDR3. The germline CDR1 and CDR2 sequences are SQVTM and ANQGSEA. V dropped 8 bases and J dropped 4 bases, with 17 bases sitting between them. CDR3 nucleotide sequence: TGCAGCCTCGAGAGGGGGGAGGGCACTGAAGCTTTCTTT. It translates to CSLERGEGTEAFF.